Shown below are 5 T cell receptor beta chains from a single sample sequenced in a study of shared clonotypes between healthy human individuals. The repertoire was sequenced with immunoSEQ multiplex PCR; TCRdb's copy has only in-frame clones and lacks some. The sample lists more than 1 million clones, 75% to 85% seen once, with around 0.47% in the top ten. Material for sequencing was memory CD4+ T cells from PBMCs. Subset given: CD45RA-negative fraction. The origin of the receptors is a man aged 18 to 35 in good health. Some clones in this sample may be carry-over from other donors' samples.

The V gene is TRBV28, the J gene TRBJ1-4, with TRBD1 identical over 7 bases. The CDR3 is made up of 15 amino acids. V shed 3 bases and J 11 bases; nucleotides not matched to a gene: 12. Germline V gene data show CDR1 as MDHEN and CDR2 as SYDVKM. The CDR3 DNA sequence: TGTGCCAGCAGTTTCCCAGGGGAGGGGGCTCGGAAACTGTTTTTT. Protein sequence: CASSFPGEGARKLFF.

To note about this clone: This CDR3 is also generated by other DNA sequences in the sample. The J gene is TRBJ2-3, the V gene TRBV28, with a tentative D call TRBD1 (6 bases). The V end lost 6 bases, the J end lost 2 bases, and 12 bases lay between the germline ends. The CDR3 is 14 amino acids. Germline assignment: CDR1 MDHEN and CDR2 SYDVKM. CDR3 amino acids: CASSLTGTTDTQYF. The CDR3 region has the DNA TGTGCCAGCAGCTTGACAGGTACCACAGATACGCAGTATTTT.

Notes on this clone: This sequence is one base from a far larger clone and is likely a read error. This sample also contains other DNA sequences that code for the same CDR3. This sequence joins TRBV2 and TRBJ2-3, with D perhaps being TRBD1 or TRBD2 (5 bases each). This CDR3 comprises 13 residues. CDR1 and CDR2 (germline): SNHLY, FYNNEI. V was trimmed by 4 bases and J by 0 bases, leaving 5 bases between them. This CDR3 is CASSGDSTDTQYF. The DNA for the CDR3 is TGTGCCAGCAGTGGGGACAGCACAGATACGCAGTATTTT. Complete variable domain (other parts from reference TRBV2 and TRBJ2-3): EPEVTQTPSHQVTQMGQEVILRCVPISNHLYFYWYRQILGQKVEFLVSFYNNEISEKSEIFDDQFSVERPDGSNFTLKIRSTKLEDSAMYFCASSGDSTDTQYFGPGTRLTVL.

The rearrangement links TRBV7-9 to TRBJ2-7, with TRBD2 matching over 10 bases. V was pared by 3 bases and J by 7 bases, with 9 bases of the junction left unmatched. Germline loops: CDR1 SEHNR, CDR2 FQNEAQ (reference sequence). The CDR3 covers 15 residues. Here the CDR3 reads CASSFWLAGEGEQYF. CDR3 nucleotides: TGTGCCAGCAGCTTTTGGCTAGCGGGAGAGGGGGAGCAGTACTTC.

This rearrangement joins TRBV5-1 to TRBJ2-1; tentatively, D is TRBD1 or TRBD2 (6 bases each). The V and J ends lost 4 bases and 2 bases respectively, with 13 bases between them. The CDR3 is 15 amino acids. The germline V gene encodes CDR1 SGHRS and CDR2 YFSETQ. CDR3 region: CASSDGGATYNEQFF. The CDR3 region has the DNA TGCGCCAGCAGCGACGGGGGCGCAACCTACAATGAGCAGTTCTTC. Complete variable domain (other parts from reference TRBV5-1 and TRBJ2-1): KAGVTQTPRYLIKTRGQQVTLSCSPISGHRSVSWYQQTPGQGLQFLFEYFSETQRNKGNFPGRFSGRQFSNSRSEMNVSTLELGDSALYLCASSDGGATYNEQFFGPGTRLTVL.